The count of the clone carrying this TCR beta chain is one. The data originate from a study of T cell changes during pregnancy in multiple sclerosis. Only in-frame clones appear in the TCRdb table, and some are missing; sequencing was by immunoSEQ multiplex PCR. The sample lists tens of thousands of clones; 90% to 95% were seen once. V lost 2 bases and J lost 2; bases outside the gene matches: 7. CDR1 and CDR2 (germline): MNHNS, SASEGT. This CDR3 is 16 amino acids long. V usage is TRBV6-1 and J usage is TRBJ2-7; TRBD1 aligns across 9 bases. This clonotype was obtained from a female donor in good health, enrolled as a control in a pregnancy study. The sample consisted of peripheral blood, taken in the second trimester of pregnancy. DNA of the CDR3: TGTGCCAGCAGTGAAAAAACGGGACAGGGACCCTACGAGCAGTACTTC. Amino acid sequence: CASSEKTGQGPYEQYF.